Presented here are 27 T cell receptor beta chains from one specimen sequenced in a study of shared clonotypes between healthy human individuals. Libraries were prepared by immunoSEQ multiplex PCR; TCRdb keeps only in-frame clonotypes and omits some of them. The sample carries more than 2 million clones, approximately 96% recorded once. The source material was naive CD4+ T cells sorted from blood. This sample's subset: CD45RA+ positively selected. The receptors here all came from a man younger than 30 in good health.

The rearrangement uses TRBV9 and TRBJ2-1; TRBD2 might be the D (6 bases). This CDR3 has 17 amino acids. Trimming removed 2 bases at V and 6 bases at J, with 21 bases between. Germline CDR1 and CDR2: SGDLS and YYNGEE. DNA for the CDR3: TGTGCCAGCAGCGTCTTGGGACTTCAAAGGGCCGGCAATGAGCAGTTCTTC. Its translation: CASSVLGLQRAGNEQFF.

Only one count was recorded for this clone. This chain connects TRBV29-1 to TRBJ2-3; TRBD2 is a possible D gene (6 bases). Looked up from germline, CDR1 is SQVTM and CDR2 is ANQGSEA. There are 12 residues in the CDR3. V was trimmed by 1 base and J by 5 bases, leaving 7 bases between them. CDR3 DNA: TGCAGCGTTGAAGCGGGAGTAGATACGCAGTATTTT. Its protein is CSVEAGVDTQYF.

With regard to this clone: This specimen includes other DNA sequences encoding the same CDR3. The chain carries TRBV5-1 and TRBJ2-3, with a possible D match to TRBD2 (6 bases). The germline V and J ends were trimmed by 1 base and 0 bases, with 9 bases remaining between them. The CDR3 has 15 amino acids. Germline assignment: CDR1 SGHRS and CDR2 YFSETQ. The CDR3 reads CASSLKAGSTDTQYF. The CDR3 nucleotides are TGCGCCAGCAGCTTGAAGGCGGGAAGCACAGATACGCAGTATTTT.

The chain recombines TRBV5-4 with TRBJ2-7; D ambiguous. This CDR3 has 13 amino acids. Trimming shortened V by 0 bases and J by 5 bases, and 9 bases separated the two germline ends. Looked up from germline, CDR1 is SGHNT and CDR2 is YYREEE (reference sequence). The CDR3 DNA reads as TGTGCCAGCAGCTTGGAGGCAGTCCACGAGCAGTACTTC. This gives the protein CASSLEAVHEQYF.

Comment on this clone: The same CDR3 also results from other DNA sequences found in this sample. The chain employs TRBV10-3 and TRBJ2-6; D not certain. Germline CDR1 ENHRY, CDR2 SYGVKD. The ends were cut back, 2 bases at V and 0 bases at J, with 2 bases in the middle. CDR3 length equals 14 residues. CDR3 coding DNA: TGTGCCATCAGTGAGGTCTCTGGGGCCAACGTCCTGACTTTC. Translation gives CAISEVSGANVLTF.

The chain employs TRBV4-1 and TRBJ1-5, with 7 positions matching TRBD1. V trimming: 3 bases; J trimming: 5 bases; junction bases outside the gene matches: 7. The CDR3 length is 15 residues. Germline V gene data show CDR1 as MGHRA and CDR2 as YSYEKL. The CDR3, as DNA: TGCGCCAGCAGCCATATCGGACAGGACTATCAGCCCCAGCATTTT. Translation gives CASSHIGQDYQPQHF.

The genes are TRBV27 and TRBJ2-4; D is uncertain. V was clipped by 4 bases and J by 2 bases, with 18 bases between them. This CDR3 spans 17 amino acids. CDR1 is MNHEY and CDR2 is SMNVEV in the germline V gene (reference sequence). The DNA for the CDR3 is TGTGCCAGCAGTTCAACCGTTAATGGGTTGACCAAAAACATTCAGTACTTC. Its protein is CASSSTVNGLTKNIQYF.

This chain links TRBV30 with TRBJ1-2; the D is unclear. Trimming cost V 6 bases and J 6 bases, with 8 bases left between them. Germline-derived CDR1 and CDR2 are GTSNPN and SVGIG (reference sequence). The CDR3 runs to 10 residues. The CDR3 nucleotides are TGTGCCTGCAGGAAGAATGGCTACACCTTC. Encoded protein: CACRKNGYTF.

The gene calls are TRBV19 and TRBJ2-1; possible D gene TRBD1, 6 bases. With 1 base removed from V and 0 bases from J, the gap between germline ends came to 7 bases. CDR3 length: 15 residues. From germline, CDR1 is LNHDA and CDR2 SQIVND (reference sequence). Here the CDR3 DNA reads TGTGCCAGTAGTATAGGAGGGGGCTCCTACAATGAGCAGTTCTTC. This encodes CASSIGGGSYNEQFF.

J is TRBJ2-3 and V is TRBV5-1, with D tentatively TRBD2 (6 bases). V was pared by 0 bases and J by 6 bases, with 8 bases between. Germline V CDR1 and CDR2: SGHRS, YFSETQ. This CDR3 is 13 amino acids long. Written as DNA, the CDR3 is TGCGCCAGCAGCTTGGAACTAGCCGATACGCAGTATTTT. Translating gives CASSLELADTQYF.

This rearrangement joins TRBV7-9 to TRBJ1-1; D unresolved. V lost 4 bases and J 0 bases, leaving 12 bases between the germline ends. The CDR3 has 15 residues. The V gene's germline CDR1 is SEHNR and CDR2 FQNEAQ (reference sequence). The chain's CDR3 is CASSSGVNMNTEAFF. The DNA for the CDR3 is TGTGCCAGCAGCTCGGGAGTAAATATGAACACTGAAGCTTTCTTT.

The V call is TRBV2, the J call TRBJ1-1; 11 bases match TRBD1. Per the germline V gene, CDR1 is SNHLY and CDR2 is FYNNEI. Trimming took 4 bases from V and 10 from J; bases not matched to a gene: 8. This CDR3 is 14 amino acids long. The CDR3 reads CASSGPGQGAGAFF. The DNA for the CDR3 is TGTGCCAGCAGTGGACCCGGACAGGGGGCTGGAGCTTTCTTT. Supplemented by reference TRBV2 and TRBJ1-1, the full variable domain reads EPEVTQTPSHQVTQMGQEVILRCVPISNHLYFYWYRQILGQKVEFLVSFYNNEISEKSEIFDDQFSVERPDGSNFTLKIRSTKLEDSAMYFCASSGPGQGAGAFFGQGTRLTVV.

V is TRBV10-3 and J is TRBJ2-2; 7 bases fit TRBD1. This CDR3 has 13 residues. Germline assignment: CDR1 ENHRY and CDR2 SYGVKD. V was pared by 10 bases and J by 1 base, with 3 bases of the junction left unmatched. The CDR3 loop is CATRGMNTGELFF. The CDR3 bases are TGTGCCACCAGGGGGATGAACACCGGGGAGCTGTTTTTT.

With regard to this clone: This sample also contains other DNA sequences that code for the same CDR3. The rearrangement joins TRBV5-4 to TRBJ2-7; 12 bases line up with TRBD2. There are 16 residues in the CDR3. V shed 0 bases and J 4 bases; nucleotides not matched to a gene: 5. Per germline, CDR1 SGHNT and CDR2 YYREEE (reference sequence). The CDR3 DNA reads TGTGCCAGCAGCTTGGGAGGGCTAGCGGGAGGGTACGAGCAGTACTTC. Residues: CASSLGGLAGGYEQYF.

The chain is built from TRBV28 and TRBJ2-1; tentatively, D is TRBD1 or TRBD2 (7 bases each). The CDR3 spans 16 residues. Germline CDR1 reads MDHEN; CDR2 reads SYDVKM. Trimming left V 3 bases short and J 2 bases short, with 14 bases between. The CDR3 DNA reads as TGTGCCAGCAGTTTGGACCAGGGGGGGGCCTACAATGAGCAGTTCTTC. Encoded protein: CASSLDQGGAYNEQFF.

This chain joins TRBV7-2 and TRBJ2-7, with 10 bases aligning to TRBD2. Germline assignment: CDR1 SGHTA and CDR2 FQGNSA. The CDR3 length is 14 residues. With 6 bases clipped from V and 2 bases from J, the junction kept 4 bases outside the gene matches. The CDR3 coding sequence is TGTGCCAGCAGAATAGCGGGGGGTACCTACGAGCAGTACTTC. Its translation: CASRIAGGTYEQYF.

This clone was counted a single time. Other nucleotide sequences in the sample specify the same CDR3. J is TRBJ2-3 and V is TRBV7-2; TRBD2 matches at 9 bases. Germline CDR1 and CDR2: SGHTA and FQGNSA. This CDR3 is 14 amino acids long. Unmatched junction bases numbered 7, after V lost 3 bases and J lost 9 bases. The CDR3 bases are TGTGCCAGCAGCTTGGCGGCGGGGGGGCCGACGCAGTATTTT. As protein: CASSLAAGGPTQYF.

This chain uses TRBV9 with TRBJ1-3; no definite D call. CDR3 size: 13 residues. V shed 4 bases and J shed 0 bases, with 5 bases lying between them. The germline gives CDR1 SGDLS, CDR2 YYNGEE. CDR3 sequence reads: CASSLNSGNTIYF. The CDR3 DNA reads as TGTGCCAGCAGCCTTAACTCTGGAAACACCATATATTTT. The variable domain in full, with the rest retrieved from reference TRBV9 and TRBJ1-3, is DSGVTQTPKHLITATGQRVTLRCSPRSGDLSVYWYQQSLDQGLQFLIQYYNGEERAKGNILERFSAQQFPDLHSELNLSSLELGDSALYFCASSLNSGNTIYFGEGSWLTVV.

The chain joins TRBV28 to TRBJ2-6; 13 positions match TRBD2. Germline CDR1 is MDHEN and CDR2 is SYDVKM. V gave up 2 bases and J gave up 4 bases; unmatched junction bases: 5. The CDR3 sequence is 18 residues long. For the CDR3, the DNA is TGTGCCAGCAGTTTAACTAGCGGGGGGGCTCCCGGGGCCAACGTCCTGACTTTC. Amino acids: CASSLTSGGAPGANVLTF.

A word on this clone: The identical CDR3 is also encoded by other nucleotide sequences in the sample. This chain uses TRBV19 with TRBJ2-7; possibly TRBD1 or TRBD2 for D (5 bases each). Germline V gene data show CDR1 as LNHDA and CDR2 as SQIVND (reference sequence). The CDR3 runs 13 residues. V was shortened by 8 bases and J by 1 base, with 12 bases between the two germline ends. The CDR3 DNA reads TGTGCCAGTTCCCGGGACCGATCCTACGAGCAGTACTTC. Encoded protein: CASSRDRSYEQYF.

This clone showed up just once. The V and J genes are TRBV6-1 and TRBJ2-1; 9 bases agree with TRBD2. The CDR3 has 14 residues. After removal of 2 bases from V and 8 bases from J, the junction contained 4 bases not matched to a gene. Germline values: CDR1 MNHNS, CDR2 SASEGT. Here the CDR3 DNA reads TGTGCCAGCAGTGAAAAGTGGACTAGCGATGAGCAGTTCTTC. Its protein product is CASSEKWTSDEQFF.

The chain carries TRBV4-3 and TRBJ2-5; TRBD2 agrees at 12 bases. With 0 bases clipped from V and 5 bases from J, the junction kept 10 bases outside the gene matches. The CDR3 totals 18 residues. The V gene's germline CDR1 is LGHNA and CDR2 YSLEER. This chain's CDR3 is CASSQDKLAGGPGETQYF. The CDR3 DNA sequence: TGCGCCAGCAGCCAAGATAAGCTAGCGGGAGGGCCCGGGGAGACCCAGTACTTC.

The gene calls are TRBV6-1 and TRBJ1-1; no clear D. The germline gives CDR1 MNHNS, CDR2 SASEGT. The CDR3 is made up of 15 amino acids. V was shortened by 1 base and J by 1 base, with 10 bases between the two germline ends. CDR3 nucleotide sequence: TGTGCCAGCAGTGAAGGTGGGAGGAAGAACACTGAAGCTTTCTTT. Protein product: CASSEGGRKNTEAFF.

This clone was counted only a few times. The rearrangement links TRBV19 to TRBJ1-2; 7 nucleotides match TRBD1. The CDR3 contains 13 residues. Germline V CDR1 and CDR2: LNHDA, SQIVND (reference sequence). Losses at the gene ends were 2 bases for V and 8 bases for J; bases not matched to a gene: 5. In DNA, the CDR3 is TGTGCCAGTAGTATACAGGGACAGTACGGCTACACCTTC. Encoded protein: CASSIQGQYGYTF.

J is TRBJ2-1 and V is TRBV4-1; D is perhaps TRBD2 (6 bases). Trimming took 2 bases from V and 4 from J, leaving 15 bases between them. The germline gives CDR1 MGHRA, CDR2 YSYEKL. The length of the CDR3 is 16 residues. This CDR3 is CASSQPTGGVYNEQFF. CDR3 sequence (DNA): TGCGCCAGCAGCCAACCTACGGGCGGGGTTTACAATGAGCAGTTCTTC.

The V and J genes are TRBV6-1 and TRBJ1-1, with D unresolved. The V gene lost 7 bases and the J gene lost 0 bases, with 9 bases spanning the gap. The germline V gene encodes CDR1 MNHNS and CDR2 SASEGT. The CDR3 runs to 13 residues. The CDR3 region is CASTAYMNTEAFF. CDR3 coding DNA: TGTGCCAGCACGGCCTACATGAACACTGAAGCTTTCTTT.

The chain joins TRBV28 to TRBJ1-4; the match to TRBD1 covers 11 bases. The CDR3 is made up of 15 amino acids. Per the germline V gene, CDR1 is MDHEN and CDR2 is SYDVKM. V trimming: 4 bases; J trimming: 7 bases; junction bases outside the gene matches: 5. CDR3: CASSSGQGALEKLFF. DNA for the CDR3: TGTGCCAGCAGTTCCGGACAGGGGGCGCTTGAAAAACTGTTTTTT.